This passage covers 6 T cell receptor beta chains from one sample sequenced in a study of blood T cell repertoires in COVID-19 (dated by TCRdb to about 2020). Receptor libraries were prepared by the immunoSEQ multiplex PCR assay. Imported from immuneACCESS, the table was reduced by TCRdb to in-frame sequences with V and J called. These copies leave out some clones; in studies compared against another copy, an unresolved V gene accounts for under half, and the cause of the remainder is not known. A total of 85,000 to 130,000 clones appear in this sample, 91% of them only once. 5% to 6.5% of the sample is taken by the ten largest. The source material was peripheral blood. Receptor source: a human donor in a cohort sampled during active COVID-19.

The rearrangement links TRBV29-1 to TRBJ2-1, with D possibly TRBD1 on 6 matching bases. Trimming left V 5 bases short and J 13 bases short, with 18 bases between. This CDR3 has 12 amino acids. CDR1 and CDR2 from the germline V gene are SQVTM and ANQGSEA. The CDR3 here is CSVNRLTGQQFF. CDR3 coding DNA: TGCAGCGTTAATCGGCTGACAGGCCAACAGTTCTTC.

This clone was counted a single time. The chain joins TRBV5-6 to TRBJ2-7, with TRBD2 matching over 10 bases. V was pared by 4 bases and J by 7 bases, with 11 bases of the junction left unmatched. This CDR3 is built from 15 residues. Germline CDR1 is SGHDT and CDR2 is YYEEEE. CDR3 region: CASSLRTSGAWEQYF. The CDR3 DNA reads as TGTGCCAGCAGCCTTCGGACTAGCGGCGCTTGGGAGCAGTACTTC.

This clone was observed a handful of times. This chain links TRBV15 with TRBJ1-5; 8 bases are a match to TRBD1. After removal of 5 bases from V and 1 base from J, the junction contained 7 bases not matched to a gene. The length of the CDR3 is 16 residues. CDR1 and CDR2 (germline): LNHNV, YYDKDF (reference sequence). The CDR3 region has the DNA TGTGCCACCAGCGCTAAAGGACAGGGAAGCAATCAGCCCCAGCATTTT. It translates to CATSAKGQGSNQPQHF.

V is TRBV6-5 and J is TRBJ1-2; TRBD1 is a possible D gene (6 bases). V lost 7 bases and J lost 6, with 12 bases in between. Germline V CDR1 and CDR2: MNHEY, SVGAGI. The CDR3 totals 12 residues. The CDR3 nucleotides are TGTGCCAGCACGGGGACAAGGGATGGCTACACCTTC. Its protein product is CASTGTRDGYTF.

The J gene is TRBJ2-5, the V gene TRBV5-4; D uncertain. The CDR3 covers 13 residues. V lost 0 bases, J lost 5 bases, and 8 bases lay in between. Germline assignment: CDR1 SGHNT and CDR2 YYREEE (reference sequence). CDR3: CASSLESEETQYF. The CDR3 DNA reads as TGTGCCAGCAGCTTGGAATCTGAGGAGACCCAGTACTTC.

This chain connects TRBV29-1 to TRBJ1-1; TRBD1 might be the D (6 bases). Germline V lookup: CDR1 SQVTM, CDR2 ANQGSEA. The ends were cut back, 7 bases at V and 0 bases at J, with 15 bases in the middle. The CDR3 consists of 14 residues. The CDR3 sequence: CSGEGGIMNTEAFF. The CDR3 nucleotides are TGCAGCGGCGAAGGGGGTATCATGAACACTGAAGCTTTCTTT.